This T cell receptor (beta chain) was observed in a study of metastatic and nonmetastatic thyroid tumors. Across the whole study: Thyroid patients, malignant and benign, had repertoires compared across blood and tumor or nodule tissue.

Germline trimming cut 6 bases from V and 2 bases from J; bases unmatched to any gene: 3. The CDR3 loop spans 13 amino acids. Germline CDR1 reads SNHLY; CDR2 reads FYNNEI. This clone rates as medium-sized. TCRdb reprocessed the PCR reads via MiXCR. The table has approximately 12,000 clones, approximately 20% seen once. No patient received treatment before thyroid surgery. The source of this sequence is a female donor with papillary thyroid cancer or a benign thyroid nodule (not recorded which). Some clones in this sample may be carry-over from other donors' samples. Input material: adjacent normal tissue. The V call is TRBV2, the J call TRBJ1-1; TRBD1 agrees at 7 bases. The CDR3 coding sequence is TGTGCCAGCAGGCGAGGGGGCAACACTGAAGCTTTCTTT. Amino acids: CASRRGGNTEAFF. Full variable domain (missing parts from reference TRBV2 and TRBJ1-1): EPEVTQTPSHQVTQMGQEVILRCVPISNHLYFYWYRQILGQKVEFLVSFYNNEISEKSEIFDDQFSVERPDGSNFTLKIRSTKLEDSAMYFCASRRGGNTEAFFGQGTRLTVV.